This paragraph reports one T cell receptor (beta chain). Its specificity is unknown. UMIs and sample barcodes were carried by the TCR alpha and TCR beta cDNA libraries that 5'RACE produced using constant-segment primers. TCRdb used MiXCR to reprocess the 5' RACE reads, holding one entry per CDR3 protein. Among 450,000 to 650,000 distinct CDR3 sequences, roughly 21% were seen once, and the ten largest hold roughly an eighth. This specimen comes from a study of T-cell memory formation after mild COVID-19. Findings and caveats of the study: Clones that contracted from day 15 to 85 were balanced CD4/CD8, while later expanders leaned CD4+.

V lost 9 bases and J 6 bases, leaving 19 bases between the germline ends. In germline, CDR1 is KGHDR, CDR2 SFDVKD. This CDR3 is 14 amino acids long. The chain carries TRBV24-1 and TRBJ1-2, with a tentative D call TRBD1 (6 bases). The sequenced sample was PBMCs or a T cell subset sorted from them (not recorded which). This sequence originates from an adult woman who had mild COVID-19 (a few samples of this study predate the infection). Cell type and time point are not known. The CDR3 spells CATQSRQGKDGYTF. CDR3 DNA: TGTGCCACCCAAAGTCGGCAGGGGAAGGATGGCTACACCTTC.